This T cell receptor (beta chain) was profiled in a study of CD8+CD57+ T cells in acquired aplastic anemia. Study overall: For CD4+ cells, healthy donors had an average of approximately 10 million reads.

Genomic DNA acted as the template from which TCR beta VDJ combination and CDR3 sequence profiling were carried out. TCRdb re-called the reads with MiXCR, one entry per CDR3 protein. The top ten hold approximately 30% of the sample, which has approximately 200,000 distinct CDR3 sequences, about 59% seen once. V shed 5 bases and J 8 bases; nucleotides not matched to a gene: 5. This CDR3 comprises 14 residues. Germline assignment: CDR1 DFQATT and CDR2 SNEGSKA (reference sequence). This TCR was sampled from a human donor in good health. The chain joins TRBV20-1 to TRBJ2-1; 14 bases are shared with TRBD2. The sample comprised sorted CD4+, CD8+, or CD8+CD57+ T cells (not recorded which) from PBMCs. CDR3 protein: CSASQTSGGDEQFF. CDR3 nucleotide sequence: TGCAGTGCTTCCCAGACTAGCGGGGGGGATGAGCAGTTCTTC.